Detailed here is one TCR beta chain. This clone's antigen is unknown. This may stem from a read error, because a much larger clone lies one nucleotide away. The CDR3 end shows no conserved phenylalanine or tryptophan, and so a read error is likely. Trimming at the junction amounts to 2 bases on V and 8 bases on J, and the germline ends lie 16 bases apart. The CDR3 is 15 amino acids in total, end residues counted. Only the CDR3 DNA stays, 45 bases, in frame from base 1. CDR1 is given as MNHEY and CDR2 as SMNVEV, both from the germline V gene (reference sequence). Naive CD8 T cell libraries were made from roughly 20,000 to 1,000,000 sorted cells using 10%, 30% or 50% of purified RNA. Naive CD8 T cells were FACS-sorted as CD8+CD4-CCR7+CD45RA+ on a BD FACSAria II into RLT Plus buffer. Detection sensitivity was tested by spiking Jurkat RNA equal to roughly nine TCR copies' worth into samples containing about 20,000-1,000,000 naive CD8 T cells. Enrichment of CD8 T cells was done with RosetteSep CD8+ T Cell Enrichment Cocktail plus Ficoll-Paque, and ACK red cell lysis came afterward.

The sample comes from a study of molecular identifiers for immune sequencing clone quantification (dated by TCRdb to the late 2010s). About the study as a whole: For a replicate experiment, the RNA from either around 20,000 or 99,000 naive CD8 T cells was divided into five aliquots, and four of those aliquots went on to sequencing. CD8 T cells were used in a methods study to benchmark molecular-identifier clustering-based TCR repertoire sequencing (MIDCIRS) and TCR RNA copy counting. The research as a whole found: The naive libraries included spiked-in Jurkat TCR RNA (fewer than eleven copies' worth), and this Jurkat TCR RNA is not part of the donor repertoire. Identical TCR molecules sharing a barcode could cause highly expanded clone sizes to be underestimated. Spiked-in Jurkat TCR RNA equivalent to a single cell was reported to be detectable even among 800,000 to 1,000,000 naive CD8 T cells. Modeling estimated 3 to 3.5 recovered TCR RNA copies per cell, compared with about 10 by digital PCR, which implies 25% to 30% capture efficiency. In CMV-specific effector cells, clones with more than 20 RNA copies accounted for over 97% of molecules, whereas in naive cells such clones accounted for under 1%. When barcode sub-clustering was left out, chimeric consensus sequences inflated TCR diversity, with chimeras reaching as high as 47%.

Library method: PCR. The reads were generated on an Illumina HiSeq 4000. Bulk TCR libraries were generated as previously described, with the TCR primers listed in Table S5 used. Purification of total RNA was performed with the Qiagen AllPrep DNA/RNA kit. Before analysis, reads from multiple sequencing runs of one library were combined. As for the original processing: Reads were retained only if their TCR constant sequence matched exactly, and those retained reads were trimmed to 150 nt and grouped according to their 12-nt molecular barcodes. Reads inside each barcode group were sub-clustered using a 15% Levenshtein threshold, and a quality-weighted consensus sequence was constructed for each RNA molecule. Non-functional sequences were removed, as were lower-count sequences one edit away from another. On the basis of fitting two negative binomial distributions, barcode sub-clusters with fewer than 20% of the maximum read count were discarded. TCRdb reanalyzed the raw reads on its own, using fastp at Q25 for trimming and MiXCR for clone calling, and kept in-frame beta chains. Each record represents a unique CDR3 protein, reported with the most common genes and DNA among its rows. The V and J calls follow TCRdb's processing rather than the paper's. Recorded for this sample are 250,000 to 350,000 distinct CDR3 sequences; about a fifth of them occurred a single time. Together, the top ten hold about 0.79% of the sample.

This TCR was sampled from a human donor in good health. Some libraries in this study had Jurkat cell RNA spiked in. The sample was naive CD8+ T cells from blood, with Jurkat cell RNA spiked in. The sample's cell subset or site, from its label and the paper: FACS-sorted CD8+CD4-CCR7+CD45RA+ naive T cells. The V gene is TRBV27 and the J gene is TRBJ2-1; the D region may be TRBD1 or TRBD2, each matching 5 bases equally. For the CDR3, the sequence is CASSLPPGGRDEQFL. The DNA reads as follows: TGTGCCAGCAGTTTACCGCCCGGAGGCAGGGATGAGCAGTTCCTC.